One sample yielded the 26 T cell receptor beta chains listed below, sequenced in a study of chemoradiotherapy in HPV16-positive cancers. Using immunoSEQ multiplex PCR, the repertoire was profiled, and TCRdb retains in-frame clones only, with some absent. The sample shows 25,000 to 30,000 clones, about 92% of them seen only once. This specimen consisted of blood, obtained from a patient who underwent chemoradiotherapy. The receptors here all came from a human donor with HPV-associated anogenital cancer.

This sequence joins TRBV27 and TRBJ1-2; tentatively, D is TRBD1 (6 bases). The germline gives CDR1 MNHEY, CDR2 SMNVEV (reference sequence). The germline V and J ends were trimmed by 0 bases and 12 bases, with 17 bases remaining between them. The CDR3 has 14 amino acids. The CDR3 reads CASSLSRATGGHTF. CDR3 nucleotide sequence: TGTGCCAGCAGTTTATCGAGGGCGACAGGCGGCCACACCTTC.

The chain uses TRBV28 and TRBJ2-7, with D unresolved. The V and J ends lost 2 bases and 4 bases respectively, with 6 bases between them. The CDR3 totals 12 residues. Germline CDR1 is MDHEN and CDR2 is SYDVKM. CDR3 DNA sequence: TGTGCCAGCAGTTTAAACTTTTACGAGCAGTACTTC. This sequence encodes CASSLNFYEQYF.

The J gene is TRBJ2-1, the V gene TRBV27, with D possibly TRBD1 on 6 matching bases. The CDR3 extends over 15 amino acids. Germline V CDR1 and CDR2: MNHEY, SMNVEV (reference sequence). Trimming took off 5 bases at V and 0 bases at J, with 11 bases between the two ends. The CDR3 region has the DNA TGTGCCAGCAGTGGGGGCTACAGCTCCTACAATGAGCAGTTCTTC. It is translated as CASSGGYSSYNEQFF.

DNA for the CDR3: TGTGCCAGCAGCCAAGGGCCTAGCGGGGGTCAAGAGACCCAGTACTTC. Encoded protein: CASSQGPSGGQETQYF. The rearrangement links TRBV4-2 to TRBJ2-5; TRBD2 matches at 10 bases. The CDR3 loop spans 16 amino acids. Germline trimming cut 1 base from V and 2 bases from J; bases unmatched to any gene: 4. The V gene's germline CDR1 is LGHNA and CDR2 YNFKEQ.

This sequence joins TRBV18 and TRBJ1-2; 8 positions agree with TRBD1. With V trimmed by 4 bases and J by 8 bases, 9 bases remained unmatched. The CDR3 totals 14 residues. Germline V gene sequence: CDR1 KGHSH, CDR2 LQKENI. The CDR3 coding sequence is TGTGCCAGCTCACAAGGGACAGGTCCGGGGGGCTACACCTTC. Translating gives CASSQGTGPGGYTF.

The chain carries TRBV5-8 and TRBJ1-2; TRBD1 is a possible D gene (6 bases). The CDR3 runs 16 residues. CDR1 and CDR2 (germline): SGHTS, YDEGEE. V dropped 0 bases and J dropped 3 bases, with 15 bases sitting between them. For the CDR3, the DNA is TGTGCCAGCAGCTTGGGTGGCAGGGGATGGGACTATGGCTACACCTTC. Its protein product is CASSLGGRGWDYGYTF.

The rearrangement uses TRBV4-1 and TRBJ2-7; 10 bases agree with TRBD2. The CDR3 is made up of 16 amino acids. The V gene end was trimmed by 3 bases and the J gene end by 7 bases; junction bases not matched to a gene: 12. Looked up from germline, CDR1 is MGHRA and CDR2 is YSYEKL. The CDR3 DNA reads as TGCGCCAGCAGCCAGCTTCCTAGCGGGGGAACACGGGAGCAGTACTTC. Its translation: CASSQLPSGGTREQYF.

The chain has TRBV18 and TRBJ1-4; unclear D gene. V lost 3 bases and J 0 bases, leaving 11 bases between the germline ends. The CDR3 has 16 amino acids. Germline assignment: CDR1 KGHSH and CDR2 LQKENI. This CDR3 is CASSPFQPATNEKLFF. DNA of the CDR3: TGTGCCAGCTCACCGTTCCAGCCTGCAACTAATGAAAAACTGTTTTTT.

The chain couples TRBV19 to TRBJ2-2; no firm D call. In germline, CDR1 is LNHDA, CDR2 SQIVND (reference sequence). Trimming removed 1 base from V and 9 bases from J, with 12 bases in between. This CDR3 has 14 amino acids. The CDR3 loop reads CASSIGPLVRELFF. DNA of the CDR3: TGTGCCAGTAGTATAGGACCCCTTGTTAGGGAGCTGTTTTTT. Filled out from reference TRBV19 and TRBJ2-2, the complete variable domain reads DGGITQSPKYLFRKEGQNVTLSCEQNLNHDAMYWYRQDPGQGLRLIYYSQIVNDFQKGDIAEGYSVSREKKESFPLTVTSAQKNPTAFYLCASSIGPLVRELFFGEGSRLTVL.

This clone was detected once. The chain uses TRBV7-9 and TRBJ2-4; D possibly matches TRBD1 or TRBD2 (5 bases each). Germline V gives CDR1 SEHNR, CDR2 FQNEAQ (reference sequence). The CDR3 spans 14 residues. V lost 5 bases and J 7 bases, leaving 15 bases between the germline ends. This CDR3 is CASSGYVGENIQYF. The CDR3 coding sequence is TGTGCCAGCAGCGGGTACGTGGGGGAGAACATTCAGTACTTC.

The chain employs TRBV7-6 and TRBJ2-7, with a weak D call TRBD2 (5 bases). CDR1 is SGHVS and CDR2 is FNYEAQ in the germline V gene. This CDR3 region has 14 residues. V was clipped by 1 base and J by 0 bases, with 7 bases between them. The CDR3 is CASSLDAGSYEQYF. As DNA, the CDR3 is TGTGCCAGCAGCTTAGACGCGGGCTCCTACGAGCAGTACTTC.

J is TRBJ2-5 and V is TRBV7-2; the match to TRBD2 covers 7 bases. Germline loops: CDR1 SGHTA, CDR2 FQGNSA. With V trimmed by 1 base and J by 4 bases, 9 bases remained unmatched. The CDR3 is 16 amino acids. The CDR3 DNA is TGTGCCAGCAGCTTAGAACTAGCGTCGTTGCGAGAGACCCAGTACTTC. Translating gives CASSLELASLRETQYF.

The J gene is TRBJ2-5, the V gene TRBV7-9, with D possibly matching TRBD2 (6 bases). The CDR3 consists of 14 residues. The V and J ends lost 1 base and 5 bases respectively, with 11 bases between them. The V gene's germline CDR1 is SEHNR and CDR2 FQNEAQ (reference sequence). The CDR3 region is CASSLVGGMETQYF. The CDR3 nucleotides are TGTGCCAGCAGCTTAGTCGGAGGGATGGAGACCCAGTACTTC.

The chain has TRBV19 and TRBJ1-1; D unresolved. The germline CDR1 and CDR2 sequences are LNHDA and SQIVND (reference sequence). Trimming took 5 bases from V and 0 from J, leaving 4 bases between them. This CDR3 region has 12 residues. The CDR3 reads CASSWVNTEAFF. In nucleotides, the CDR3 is TGTGCCAGTAGTTGGGTGAACACTGAAGCTTTCTTT.

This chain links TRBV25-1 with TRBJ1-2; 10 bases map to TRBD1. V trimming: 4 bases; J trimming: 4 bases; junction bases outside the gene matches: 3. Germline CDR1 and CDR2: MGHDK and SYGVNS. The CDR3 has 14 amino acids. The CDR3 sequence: CASSGDRGSYGYTF. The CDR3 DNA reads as TGTGCCAGCAGTGGGGACAGGGGATCCTATGGCTACACCTTC.

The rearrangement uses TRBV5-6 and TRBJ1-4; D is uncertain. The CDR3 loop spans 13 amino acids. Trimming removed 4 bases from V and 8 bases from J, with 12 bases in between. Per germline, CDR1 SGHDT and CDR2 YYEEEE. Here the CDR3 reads CASSSFGSEKLFF. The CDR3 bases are TGTGCCAGCAGCAGTTTCGGCAGCGAAAAACTGTTTTTT.

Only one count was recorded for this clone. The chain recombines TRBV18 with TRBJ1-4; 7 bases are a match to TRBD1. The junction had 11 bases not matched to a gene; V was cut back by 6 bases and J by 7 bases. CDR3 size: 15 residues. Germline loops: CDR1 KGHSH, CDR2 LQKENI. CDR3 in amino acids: CASSLTGTVAEKLFF. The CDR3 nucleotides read TGTGCCAGCTCCCTTACCGGGACAGTAGCTGAAAAACTGTTTTTT.

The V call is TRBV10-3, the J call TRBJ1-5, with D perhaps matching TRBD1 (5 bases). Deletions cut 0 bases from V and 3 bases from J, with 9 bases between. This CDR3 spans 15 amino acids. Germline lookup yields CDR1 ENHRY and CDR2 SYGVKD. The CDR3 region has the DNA TGTGCCATCAGTGAGTCGACAGCCTTCAATCAGCCCCAGCATTTT. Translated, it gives CAISESTAFNQPQHF.

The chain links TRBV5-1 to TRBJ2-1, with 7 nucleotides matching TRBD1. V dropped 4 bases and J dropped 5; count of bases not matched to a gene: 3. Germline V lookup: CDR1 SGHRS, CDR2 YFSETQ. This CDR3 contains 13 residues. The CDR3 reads CASSRDSNNEQFF. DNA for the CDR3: TGCGCCAGCAGCAGGGACAGTAACAATGAGCAGTTCTTC.

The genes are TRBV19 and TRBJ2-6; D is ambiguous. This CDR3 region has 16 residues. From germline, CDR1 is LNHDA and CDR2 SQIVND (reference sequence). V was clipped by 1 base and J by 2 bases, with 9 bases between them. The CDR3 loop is CASSIAPGPGANVLTF. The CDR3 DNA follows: TGTGCCAGTAGTATAGCTCCGGGTCCTGGGGCCAACGTCCTGACTTTC.

CDR3 nucleotide sequence: TGTGCCACCCGGCTAGCGGGAGGGGGTGAGCAGTTCTTC. This encodes CATRLAGGGEQFF. The chain combines TRBV6-1 with TRBJ2-1, with 12 bases identical to TRBD2. CDR1 is MNHNS, CDR2 SASEGT, per germline. The J segment lost 9 bases and the V segment lost 10 bases, leaving 7 bases of the junction unmatched. CDR3 length: 13 amino acids.

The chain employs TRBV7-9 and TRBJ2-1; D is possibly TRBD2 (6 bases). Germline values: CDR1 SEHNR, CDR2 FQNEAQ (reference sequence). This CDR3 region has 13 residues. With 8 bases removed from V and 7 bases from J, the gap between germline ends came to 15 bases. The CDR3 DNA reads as TGTGCCAGCCCCCCAGGCGGAGGGAATGAGCAGTTCTTC. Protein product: CASPPGGGNEQFF.

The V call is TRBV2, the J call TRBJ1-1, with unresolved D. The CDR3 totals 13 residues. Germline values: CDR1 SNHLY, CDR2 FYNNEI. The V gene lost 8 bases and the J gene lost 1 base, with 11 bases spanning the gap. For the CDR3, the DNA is TGTGCCAGCCACCGTTCCGGGAACACTGAAGCTTTCTTT. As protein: CASHRSGNTEAFF.

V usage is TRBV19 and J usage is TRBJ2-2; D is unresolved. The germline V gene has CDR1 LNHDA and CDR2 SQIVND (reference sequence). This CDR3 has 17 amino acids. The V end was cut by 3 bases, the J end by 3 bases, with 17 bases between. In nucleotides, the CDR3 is TGTGCCAGTAGTATCGTCTCGGTCGGCGAGTACACCGGGGAGCTGTTTTTT. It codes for CASSIVSVGEYTGELFF.

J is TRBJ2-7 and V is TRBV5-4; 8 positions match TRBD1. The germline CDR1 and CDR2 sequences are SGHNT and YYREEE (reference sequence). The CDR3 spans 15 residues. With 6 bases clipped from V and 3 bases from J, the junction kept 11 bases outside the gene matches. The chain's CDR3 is CASTPDRGSFYEQYF. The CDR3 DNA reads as TGTGCCAGCACCCCCGACAGGGGATCCTTCTACGAGCAGTACTTC.

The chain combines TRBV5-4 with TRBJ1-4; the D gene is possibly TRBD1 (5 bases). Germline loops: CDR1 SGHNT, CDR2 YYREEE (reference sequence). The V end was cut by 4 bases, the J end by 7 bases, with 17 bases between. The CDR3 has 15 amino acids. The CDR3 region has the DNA TGTGCCAGCAGCCGCGGAGCCCTGGGGCTTGAAAAACTGTTTTTT. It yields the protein CASSRGALGLEKLFF.